These T cell receptor beta chains were read from a single sample in a study of T cells in Graves' hyperthyroidism and ophthalmopathy. Via MiXCR, TCRdb re-called the multiplex PCR reads, giving one row per CDR3 protein. Among more than 350,000 distinct CDR3 sequences listed, around 14% were seen once. The sequenced material came from blood. Source of these receptors: a woman aged 25 to 45 with Graves' hyperthyroidism. Both conserved end residues are part of each CDR3. The D gene is left open where the match is weak. The size of a clone is reported for some rows only, either as once, few or many, or as a class for expanded clones.

d_call	v_call	j_call	clone_size	cdr3_aa	cdr3_nt
TRBD1	TRBV5-1	TRBJ2-7	few	CASSLAGQGAYEQYF	TGCGCCAGCAGTTTGGCAGGACAGGGAGCCTACGAGCAGTACTTC
TRBD2	TRBV20-1	TRBJ2-5	-	CSAPSGGAETQYF	TGCAGTGCTCCCTCGGGGGGAGCCGAGACCCAGTACTTC
TRBD2	TRBV7-9	TRBJ2-3	few	CASSFTSGSADTQYF	TGTGCCAGCAGCTTCACTAGCGGGAGTGCAGATACGCAGTATTTT
-	TRBV30	TRBJ1-6	many	CAWSRGLDSPLHF	TGTGCCTGGAGTAGGGGTTTGGATTCACCCCTCCACTTT
-	TRBV27	TRBJ2-5	few	CASSSQGAWGETQYF	TGTGCCAGCAGTTCCCAGGGCGCCTGGGGAGAGACCCAGTACTTC
-	TRBV9	TRBJ2-2	-	CASSPLVTGELFF	TGTGCCAGCAGTCCCTTGGTCACCGGGGAGCTGTTTTTT
TRBD2	TRBV9	TRBJ2-4	-	CASSVSLGLAGEIAKNIQYF	TGTGCCAGCAGCGTGAGCTTAGGACTAGCGGGAGAAATAGCCAAAAACATTCAGTACTTC
-	TRBV7-9	TRBJ2-7	-	CASSLVGAKGSYEQYF	TGTGCCAGCAGCTTAGTTGGGGCAAAGGGATCCTACGAGCAGTACTTC
-	TRBV28	TRBJ2-7	many	CASSLPPDSPTSYEQYF	TGTGCCAGCAGTTTACCCCCGGACAGTCCTACTTCCTACGAGCAGTACTTC
TRBD1	TRBV19	TRBJ1-4	-	CASSMDRTLTNEKLFF	TGTGCCAGTAGTATGGACAGGACCTTAACTAATGAAAAACTGTTTTTT
TRBD2	TRBV4-2	TRBJ2-2	-	CASSQDASGEGGELFF	TGTGCCAGCAGCCAAGATGCTAGCGGGGAAGGCGGGGAGCTGTTTTTT
-	TRBV29-1	TRBJ2-3	many	CSATRDSSASTDTQYF	TGCAGCGCCACCCGCGACTCCTCTGCTAGCACAGATACGCAGTATTTT
TRBD2	TRBV5-6	TRBJ2-7	-	CASSLALAGVDEQYF	TGTGCCAGCAGCTTGGCCCTTGCGGGAGTGGACGAGCAGTACTTC
TRBD1	TRBV27	TRBJ2-5	many	CASSFLTPQGALQETQYF	TGTGCCAGCAGTTTTCTGACTCCACAGGGGGCATTACAAGAGACCCAGTACTTC
TRBD2	TRBV13	TRBJ2-1	-	CASSARTSGIDPGAYNEQFF	TGTGCCAGCAGCGCCCGGACTAGCGGGATCGATCCGGGGGCCTACAATGAGCAGTTCTTC
-	TRBV7-9	TRBJ1-1	few	CASQGFMNTEAFF	TGTGCCAGCCAGGGTTTCATGAACACTGAAGCTTTCTTT
-	TRBV29-1	TRBJ2-4	-	CSAEGPGQNIQYF	TGCAGCGCCGAAGGCCCGGGCCAAAACATTCAGTACTTC
-	TRBV5-1	TRBJ2-3	many	CASSRGPGADTQYF	TGCGCCAGCAGCCGCGGACCGGGGGCAGATACGCAGTATTTT
TRBD2	TRBV12-3/TRBV12-4	TRBJ2-7	-	CASSLGGTSGMIPYEQYF	TGTGCCAGCAGTTTAGGTGGGACTAGCGGGATGATTCCCTACGAGCAGTACTTC
-	TRBV14	TRBJ2-7	-	CASSQRIGYEQYF	TGTGCCAGCAGCCAAAGGATCGGCTACGAGCAGTACTTC
-	TRBV20-1	TRBJ1-1	few	CSAGPGGANTEAFF	TGCAGTGCTGGGCCCGGGGGGGCGAACACTGAAGCTTTCTTT
TRBD2	TRBV6-1	TRBJ2-5	many	CASMREGSETQYF	TGTGCCAGCATGCGGGAGGGTTCGGAGACCCAGTACTTC
-	TRBV3-1	TRBJ2-7	once	CASSQERVRYEQYF	TGTGCCAGCAGCCAAGAACGGGTCCGCTACGAGCAGTACTTC
-	TRBV7-9	TRBJ2-7	many	CASSWGGGTEQYF	TGTGCCAGCAGCTGGGGTGGGGGGACCGAGCAGTACTTC